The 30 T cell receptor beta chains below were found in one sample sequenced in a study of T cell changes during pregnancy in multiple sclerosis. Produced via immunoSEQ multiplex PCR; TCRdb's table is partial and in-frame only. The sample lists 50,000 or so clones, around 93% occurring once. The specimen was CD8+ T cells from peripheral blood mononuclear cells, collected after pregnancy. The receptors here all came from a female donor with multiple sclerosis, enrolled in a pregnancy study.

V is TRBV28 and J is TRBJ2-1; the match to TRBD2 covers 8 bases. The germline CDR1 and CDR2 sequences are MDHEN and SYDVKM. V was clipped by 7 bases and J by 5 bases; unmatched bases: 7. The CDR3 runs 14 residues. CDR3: CASTPGGSNNEQFF. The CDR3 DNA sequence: TGTGCCAGCACCCCGGGGGGGTCGAACAATGAGCAGTTCTTC.

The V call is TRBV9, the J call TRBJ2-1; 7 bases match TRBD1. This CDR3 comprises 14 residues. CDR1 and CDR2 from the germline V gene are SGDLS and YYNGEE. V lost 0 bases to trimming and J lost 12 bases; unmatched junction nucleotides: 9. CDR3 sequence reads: CASSVEMTGSGQFF. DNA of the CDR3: TGTGCCAGCAGCGTAGAAATGACAGGGTCGGGGCAGTTCTTC.

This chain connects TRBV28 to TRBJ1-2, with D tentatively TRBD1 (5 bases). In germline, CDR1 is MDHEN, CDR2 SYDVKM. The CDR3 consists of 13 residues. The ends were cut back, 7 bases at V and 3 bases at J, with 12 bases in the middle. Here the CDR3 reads CASTSGRDYGYTF. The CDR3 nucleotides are TGTGCCAGCACCTCAGGGAGGGACTATGGCTACACCTTC.

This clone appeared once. The CDR3 DNA reads as TGTGCCAGCAGTGAAAACCCAGGGGCCGGGGAGCTGTTTTTT. Protein: CASSENPGAGELFF. The rearrangement joins TRBV6-1 to TRBJ2-2; TRBD1 is a possible D gene (6 bases). The V and J ends lost 2 bases and 6 bases respectively, with 10 bases between them. CDR3 size: 14 residues. The V gene's germline CDR1 is MNHNS and CDR2 SASEGT.

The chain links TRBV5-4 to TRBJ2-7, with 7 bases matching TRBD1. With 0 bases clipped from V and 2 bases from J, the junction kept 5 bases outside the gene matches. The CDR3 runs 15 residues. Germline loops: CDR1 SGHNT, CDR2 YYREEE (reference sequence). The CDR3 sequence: CASSLGDRSAYEQYF. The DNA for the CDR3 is TGTGCCAGCAGCTTGGGGGACAGATCGGCCTACGAGCAGTACTTC.

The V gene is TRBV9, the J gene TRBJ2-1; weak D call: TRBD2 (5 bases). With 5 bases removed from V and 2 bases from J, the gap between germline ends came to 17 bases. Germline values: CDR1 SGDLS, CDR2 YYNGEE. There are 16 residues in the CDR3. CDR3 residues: CASRPGEGNTYNEQFF. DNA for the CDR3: TGTGCCAGCAGGCCCGGGGAAGGGAATACCTACAATGAGCAGTTCTTC.

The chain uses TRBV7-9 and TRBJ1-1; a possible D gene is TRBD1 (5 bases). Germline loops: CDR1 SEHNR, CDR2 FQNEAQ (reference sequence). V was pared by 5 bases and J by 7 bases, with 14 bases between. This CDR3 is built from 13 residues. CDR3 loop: CASSRPTDYEAFF. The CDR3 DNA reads TGTGCCAGCAGCCGCCCGACAGATTATGAAGCTTTCTTT. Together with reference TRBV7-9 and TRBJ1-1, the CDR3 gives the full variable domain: DTGVSQNPRHKITKRGQNVTFRCDPISEHNRLYWYRQTLGQGPEFLTYFQNEAQLEKSRLLSDRFSAERPKGSFSTLEIQRTEQGDSAMYLCASSRPTDYEAFFGQGTRLTVV.

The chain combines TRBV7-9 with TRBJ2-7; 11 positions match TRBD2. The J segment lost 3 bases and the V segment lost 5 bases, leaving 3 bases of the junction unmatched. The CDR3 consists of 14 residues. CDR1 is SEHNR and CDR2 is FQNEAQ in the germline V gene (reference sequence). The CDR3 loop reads CASSPTSGDYEQYF. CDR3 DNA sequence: TGTGCCAGCAGCCCGACTAGCGGGGACTACGAGCAGTACTTC.

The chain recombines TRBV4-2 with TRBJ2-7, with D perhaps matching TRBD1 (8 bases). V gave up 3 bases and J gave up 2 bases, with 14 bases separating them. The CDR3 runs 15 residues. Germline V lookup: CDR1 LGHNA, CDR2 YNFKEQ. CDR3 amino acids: CASSHNTGGAYEQYF. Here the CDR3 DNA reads TGTGCCAGCAGCCACAATACAGGGGGGGCCTACGAGCAGTACTTC.

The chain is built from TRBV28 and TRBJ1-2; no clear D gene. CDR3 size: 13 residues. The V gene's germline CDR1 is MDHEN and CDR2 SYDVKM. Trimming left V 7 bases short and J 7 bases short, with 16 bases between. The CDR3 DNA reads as TGTGCCAGCATCCCCGGGAAGACGGGTGGCTACACCTTC. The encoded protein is CASIPGKTGGYTF.

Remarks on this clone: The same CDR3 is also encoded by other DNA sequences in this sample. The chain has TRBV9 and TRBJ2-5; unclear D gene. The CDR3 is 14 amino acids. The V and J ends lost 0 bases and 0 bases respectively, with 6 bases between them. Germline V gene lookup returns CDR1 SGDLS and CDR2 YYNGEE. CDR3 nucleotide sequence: TGTGCCAGCAGCGTAGAGAGAGACCAAGAGACCCAGTACTTC. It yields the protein CASSVERDQETQYF.

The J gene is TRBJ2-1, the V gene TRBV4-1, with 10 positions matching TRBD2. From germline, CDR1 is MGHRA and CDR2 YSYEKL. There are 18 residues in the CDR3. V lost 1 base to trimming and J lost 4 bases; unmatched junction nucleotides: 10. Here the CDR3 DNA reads TGCGCCAGCAGCCAAGCAATCCTACTAGCGGGAATATACAATGAGCAGTTCTTC. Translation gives CASSQAILLAGIYNEQFF.

The CDR3 DNA follows: TGTGCCAGCAGCCCGACAGGGGGCTACAATGAGCAGTTCTTC. It encodes CASSPTGGYNEQFF. The chain has TRBV7-6 and TRBJ2-1; 9 bases match TRBD1. Germline values: CDR1 SGHVS, CDR2 FNYEAQ. With 5 bases clipped from V and 3 bases from J, the junction kept 2 bases outside the gene matches. There are 14 residues in the CDR3. Together with reference TRBV7-6 and TRBJ2-1, the CDR3 gives the full variable domain: GAGVSQSPRYKVTKRGQDVALRCDPISGHVSLYWYRQALGQGPEFLTYFNYEAQQDKSGLPNDRFSAERPEGSISTLTIQRTEQRDSAMYRCASSPTGGYNEQFFGPGTRLTVL.

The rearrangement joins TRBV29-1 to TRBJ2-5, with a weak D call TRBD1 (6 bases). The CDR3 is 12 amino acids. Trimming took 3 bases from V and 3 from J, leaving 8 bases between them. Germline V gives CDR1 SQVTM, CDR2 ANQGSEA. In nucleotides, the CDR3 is TGCAGCGTTGAGGACAGTAAAGAGACCCAGTACTTC. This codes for CSVEDSKETQYF. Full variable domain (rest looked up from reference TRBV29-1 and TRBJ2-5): SAVISQKPSRDICQRGTSLTIQCQVDSQVTMMFWYRQQPGQSLTLIATANQGSEATYESGFVIDKFPISRPNLTFSTLTVSNMSPEDSSIYLCSVEDSKETQYFGPGTRLLVL.

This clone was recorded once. In nucleotides, the CDR3 is TGTGCCAGCAGCTGGTCACTAGCGGACAATGAGCAGTTCTTC. This codes for CASSWSLADNEQFF. The genes are TRBV28 and TRBJ2-1, with TRBD2 matching over 8 bases. Trimming took 6 bases from V and 5 from J; bases not matched to a gene: 6. Germline-derived CDR1 and CDR2 are MDHEN and SYDVKM. The CDR3 consists of 14 residues.

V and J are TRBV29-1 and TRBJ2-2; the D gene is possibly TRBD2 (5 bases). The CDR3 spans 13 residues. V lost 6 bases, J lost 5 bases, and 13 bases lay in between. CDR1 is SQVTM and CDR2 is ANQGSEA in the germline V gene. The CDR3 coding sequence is TGCAGCGTCTACGGGGTTGAGACCGGGGAGCTGTTTTTT. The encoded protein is CSVYGVETGELFF.

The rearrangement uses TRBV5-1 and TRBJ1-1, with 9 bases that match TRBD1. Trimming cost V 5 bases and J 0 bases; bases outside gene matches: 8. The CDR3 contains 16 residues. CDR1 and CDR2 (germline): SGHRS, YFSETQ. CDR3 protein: CASRERDREVNTEAFF. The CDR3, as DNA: TGCGCCAGCAGGGAAAGGGACAGGGAGGTGAACACTGAAGCTTTCTTT.

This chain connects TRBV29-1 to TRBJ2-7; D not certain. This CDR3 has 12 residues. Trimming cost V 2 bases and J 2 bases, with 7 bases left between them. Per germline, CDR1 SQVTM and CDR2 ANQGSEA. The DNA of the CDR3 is TGCAGCGTTGAAACTTATCCCTACGAGCAGTACTTC. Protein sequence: CSVETYPYEQYF.

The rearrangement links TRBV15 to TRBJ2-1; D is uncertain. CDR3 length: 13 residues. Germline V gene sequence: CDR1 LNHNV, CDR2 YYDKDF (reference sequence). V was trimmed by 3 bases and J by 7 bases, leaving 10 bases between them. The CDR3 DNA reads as TGTGCCACCAGCAGCCCGGTCCCTAATGAGCAGTTCTTC. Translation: CATSSPVPNEQFF.

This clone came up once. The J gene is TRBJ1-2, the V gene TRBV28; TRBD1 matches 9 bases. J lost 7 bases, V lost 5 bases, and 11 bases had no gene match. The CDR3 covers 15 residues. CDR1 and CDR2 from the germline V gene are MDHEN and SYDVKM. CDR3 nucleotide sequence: TGTGCCAGCAGTCAAACCGGGGACAGGGCAGGTGGCTACACCTTC. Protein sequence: CASSQTGDRAGGYTF.

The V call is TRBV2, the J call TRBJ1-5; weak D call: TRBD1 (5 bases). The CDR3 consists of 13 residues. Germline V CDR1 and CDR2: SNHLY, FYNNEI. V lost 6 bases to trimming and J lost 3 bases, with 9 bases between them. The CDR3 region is CASRDIFNQPQHF. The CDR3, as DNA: TGTGCCAGCAGGGACATCTTCAATCAGCCCCAGCATTTT.

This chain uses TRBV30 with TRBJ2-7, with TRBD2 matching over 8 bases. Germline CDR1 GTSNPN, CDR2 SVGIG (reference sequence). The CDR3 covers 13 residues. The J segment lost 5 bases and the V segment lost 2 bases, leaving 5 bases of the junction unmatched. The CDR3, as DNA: TGTGCCTGGAGTAGCGGGAGTCCGGACGAGCAGTACTTC. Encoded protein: CAWSSGSPDEQYF.

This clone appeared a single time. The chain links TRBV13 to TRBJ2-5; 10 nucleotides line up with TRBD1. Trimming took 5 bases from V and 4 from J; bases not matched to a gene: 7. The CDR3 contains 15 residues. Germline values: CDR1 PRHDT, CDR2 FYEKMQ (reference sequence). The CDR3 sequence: CASSRDRGSRETQYF. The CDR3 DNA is TGTGCCAGCAGCAGGGACAGGGGATCGCGAGAGACCCAGTACTTC.

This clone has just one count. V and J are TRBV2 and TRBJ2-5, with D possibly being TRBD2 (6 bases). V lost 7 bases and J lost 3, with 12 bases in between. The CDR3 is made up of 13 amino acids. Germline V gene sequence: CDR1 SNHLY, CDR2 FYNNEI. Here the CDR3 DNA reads TGTGCCAGCATGGGAGGACTTGAAGAGACCCAGTACTTC. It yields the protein CASMGGLEETQYF.

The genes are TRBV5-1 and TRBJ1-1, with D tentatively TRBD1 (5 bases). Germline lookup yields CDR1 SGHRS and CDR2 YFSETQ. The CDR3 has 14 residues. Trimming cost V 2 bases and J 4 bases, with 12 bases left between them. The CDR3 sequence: CASSFLGGPTEAFF. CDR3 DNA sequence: TGCGCCAGCAGCTTTTTGGGGGGACCCACTGAAGCTTTCTTT.

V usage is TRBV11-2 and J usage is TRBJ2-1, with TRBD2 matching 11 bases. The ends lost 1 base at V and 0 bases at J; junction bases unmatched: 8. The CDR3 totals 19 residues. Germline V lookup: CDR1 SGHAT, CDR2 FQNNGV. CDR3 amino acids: CASSLGFGLAGRSYNEQFF. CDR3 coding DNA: TGTGCCAGCAGCTTAGGCTTCGGACTAGCGGGTCGCTCCTACAATGAGCAGTTCTTC.

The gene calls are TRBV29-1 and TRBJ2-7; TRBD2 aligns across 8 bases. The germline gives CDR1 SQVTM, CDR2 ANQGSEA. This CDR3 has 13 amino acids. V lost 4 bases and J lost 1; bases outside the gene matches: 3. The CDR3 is CSVVAGPSYEQYF. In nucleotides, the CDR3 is TGCAGCGTTGTAGCGGGACCTTCCTACGAGCAGTACTTC.

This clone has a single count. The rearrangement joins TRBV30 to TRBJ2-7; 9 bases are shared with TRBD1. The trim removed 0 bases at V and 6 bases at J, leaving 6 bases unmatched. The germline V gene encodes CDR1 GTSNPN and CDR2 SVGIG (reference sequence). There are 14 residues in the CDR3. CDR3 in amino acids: CAWSVVQGAGEQYF. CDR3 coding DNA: TGTGCCTGGAGTGTAGTACAGGGGGCCGGCGAGCAGTACTTC.

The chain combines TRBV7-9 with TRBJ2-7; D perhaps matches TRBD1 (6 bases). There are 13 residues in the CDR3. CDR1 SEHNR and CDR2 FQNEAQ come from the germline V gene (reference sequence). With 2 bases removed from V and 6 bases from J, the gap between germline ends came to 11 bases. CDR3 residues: CASSLRARGEQYF. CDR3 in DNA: TGTGCCAGCAGCTTAAGGGCCAGGGGCGAGCAGTACTTC.

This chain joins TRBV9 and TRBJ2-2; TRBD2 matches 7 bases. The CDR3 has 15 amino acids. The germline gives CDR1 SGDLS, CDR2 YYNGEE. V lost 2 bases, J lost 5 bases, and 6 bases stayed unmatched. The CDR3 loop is CASSVMTSFTGELFF. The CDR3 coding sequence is TGTGCCAGCAGCGTTATGACTAGCTTTACCGGGGAGCTGTTTTTT. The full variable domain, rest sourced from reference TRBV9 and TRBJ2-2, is DSGVTQTPKHLITATGQRVTLRCSPRSGDLSVYWYQQSLDQGLQFLIQYYNGEERAKGNILERFSAQQFPDLHSELNLSSLELGDSALYFCASSVMTSFTGELFFGEGSRLTVL.